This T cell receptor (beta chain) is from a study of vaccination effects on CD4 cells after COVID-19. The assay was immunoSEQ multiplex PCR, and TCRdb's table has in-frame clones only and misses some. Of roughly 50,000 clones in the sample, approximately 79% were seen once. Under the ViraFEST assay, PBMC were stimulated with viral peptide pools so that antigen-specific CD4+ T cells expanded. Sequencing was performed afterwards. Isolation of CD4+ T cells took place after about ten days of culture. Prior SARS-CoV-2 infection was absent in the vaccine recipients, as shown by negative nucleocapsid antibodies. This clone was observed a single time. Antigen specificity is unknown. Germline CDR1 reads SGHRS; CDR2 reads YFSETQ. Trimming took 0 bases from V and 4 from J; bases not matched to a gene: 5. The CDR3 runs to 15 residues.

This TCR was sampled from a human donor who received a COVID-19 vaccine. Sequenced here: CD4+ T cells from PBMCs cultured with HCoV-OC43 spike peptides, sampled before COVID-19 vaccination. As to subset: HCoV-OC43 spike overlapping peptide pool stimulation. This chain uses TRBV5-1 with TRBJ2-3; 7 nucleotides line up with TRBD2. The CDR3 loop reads CASSLAVGGSDTQYF. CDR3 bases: TGCGCCAGCAGCTTGGCTGTGGGGGGGTCAGATACGCAGTATTTT.